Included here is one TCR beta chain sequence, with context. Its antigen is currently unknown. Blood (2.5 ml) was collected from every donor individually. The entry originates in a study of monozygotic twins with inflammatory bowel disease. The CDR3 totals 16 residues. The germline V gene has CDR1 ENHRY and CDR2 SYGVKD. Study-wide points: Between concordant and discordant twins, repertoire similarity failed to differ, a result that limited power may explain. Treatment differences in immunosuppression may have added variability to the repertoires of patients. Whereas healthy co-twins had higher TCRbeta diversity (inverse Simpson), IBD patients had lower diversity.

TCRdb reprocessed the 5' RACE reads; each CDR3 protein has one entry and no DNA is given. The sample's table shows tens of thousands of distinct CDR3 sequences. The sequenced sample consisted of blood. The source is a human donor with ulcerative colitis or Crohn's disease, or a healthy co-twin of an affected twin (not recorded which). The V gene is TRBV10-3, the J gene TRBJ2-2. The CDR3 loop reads CAISESGPANTGELFF.